The 28 T cell receptor beta chains reported below all come from one sample, sequenced in a study of control samples from healthy donors and cancer patients. Some clones are missing from TCRdb's copy, which holds only in-frame ones; the method was immunoSEQ multiplex PCR. The top ten hold 11% of the sample, which has 120,000 to 150,000 clones, roughly 90% seen once. The sample taken for sequencing was blood. The receptors come from a man aged 25-45 years in good health.

The V call is TRBV7-9, the J call TRBJ2-1; 7 bases line up with TRBD1. The length of the CDR3 is 13 residues. Germline assignment: CDR1 SEHNR and CDR2 FQNEAQ (reference sequence). After removal of 8 bases from V and 5 bases from J, the junction contained 6 bases not matched to a gene. The CDR3 here is CASVQGSHNEQFF. DNA of the CDR3: TGTGCCAGCGTACAGGGGTCCCACAATGAGCAGTTCTTC. The full variable domain, its missing parts supplied by reference TRBV7-9 and TRBJ2-1, is DTGVSQNPRHKITKRGQNVTFRCDPISEHNRLYWYRQTLGQGPEFLTYFQNEAQLEKSRLLSDRFSAERPKGSFSTLEIQRTEQGDSAMYLCASVQGSHNEQFFGPGTRLTVL.

The chain has TRBV3-1 (or the pseudogene TRBV3-2) and TRBJ2-7; 9 bases are shared with TRBD1. The CDR3 runs 14 residues. The V segment lost 3 bases and the J segment 3 bases; nucleotides outside the gene matches: 3. Per the germline V gene, CDR1 is LGHDT and CDR2 is YNNKEL (reference sequence). In nucleotides, the CDR3 is TGTGCCAGCAGCCAGGGACAGGGACTCTACGAGCAGTACTTC. It yields the protein CASSQGQGLYEQYF.

The rearrangement uses TRBV21-1 and TRBJ2-6; the listed D gene, TRBD1, was not tested against the DNA. TRBV21-1 counts as a pseudogene. The CDR3 consists of 21 residues. CDR3 loop: CASSIPSGGTGVSSGANVLTF. The CDR3 DNA reads as TGTGCCAGCAGCATACCCTCCGGGGGGACAGGGGTGTCCTCTGGGGCCAACGTCCTGACTTTC.

This clone was found once. V gene TRBV7-9 combines with J gene TRBJ1-5; 8 bases map to TRBD1. The CDR3 contains 14 residues. J was trimmed by 3 bases and V by 5 bases; bases with no gene match: 3. CDR1 SEHNR and CDR2 FQNEAQ come from the germline V gene (reference sequence). The CDR3 coding sequence is TGTGCCAGCAGCGTGGGACAGGCCAATCAGCCCCAGCATTTT. It encodes CASSVGQANQPQHF.

This rearrangement joins TRBV6-5 to TRBJ1-2; D gene unclear. Per germline, CDR1 MNHEY and CDR2 SVGAGI. This CDR3 is 14 amino acids long. The V end was cut by 7 bases, the J end by 2 bases, with 14 bases between. The CDR3 spells CASIPGPQNYGYTF. CDR3 nucleotide sequence: TGTGCCAGCATCCCCGGTCCGCAGAACTATGGCTACACCTTC.

The chain is built from TRBV5-1 and TRBJ1-2; TRBD1 aligns across 7 bases. CDR3 length: 17 residues. From germline, CDR1 is SGHRS and CDR2 YFSETQ. J lost 3 bases, V lost 4 bases, and 15 bases had no gene match. The CDR3 protein is CASSRPGQTFFDYGYTF. Here the CDR3 DNA reads TGCGCCAGCAGCCGTCCGGGACAGACCTTCTTCGACTATGGCTACACCTTC.

V and J are TRBV28 and TRBJ2-7, with 9 bases fitting TRBD2. V was pared by 6 bases and J by 10 bases, with 7 bases of the junction left unmatched. The CDR3 has 12 amino acids. Germline V gives CDR1 MDHEN, CDR2 SYDVKM. Here the CDR3 DNA reads TGTGCCAGCAGGGGTAGCGGGAGTTATCAGTACTTC. Protein sequence: CASRGSGSYQYF.

V gene TRBV7-2 combines with J gene TRBJ2-7; TRBD2 matches at 7 bases. The CDR3 runs to 16 residues. With V trimmed by 3 bases and J by 4 bases, 12 bases remained unmatched. CDR1 and CDR2 from the germline V gene are SGHTA and FQGNSA. CDR3 region: CASSLLGAGSGYEQYF. Written as DNA, the CDR3 is TGTGCCAGCAGCTTGCTGGGAGCGGGATCAGGGTACGAGCAGTACTTC.

Only a few counts were recorded for this clone. The V gene is TRBV4-3, the J gene TRBJ2-6, with unresolved D. Germline CDR1 is LGHNA and CDR2 is YSLEER. With 1 base removed from V and 8 bases from J, the gap between germline ends came to 6 bases. This CDR3 contains 13 residues. The CDR3 DNA follows: TGCGCCAGCAGCCAAGGTCACTCCAACGTCCTGACTTTC. It codes for CASSQGHSNVLTF.

The rearrangement joins TRBV19 to TRBJ1-5, with no clear D. Trimming pared 1 base from V and 3 bases from J, leaving 16 bases between. This CDR3 comprises 17 residues. CDR1 LNHDA and CDR2 SQIVND come from the germline V gene (reference sequence). The CDR3 region is CASSIGPPFRPNQPQHF. In DNA, the CDR3 is TGTGCCAGTAGTATAGGACCACCATTTCGCCCCAATCAGCCCCAGCATTTT.

This chain joins TRBV15 and TRBJ1-2; 7 bases are shared with TRBD1. This CDR3 contains 14 residues. The germline CDR1 and CDR2 sequences are LNHNV and YYDKDF (reference sequence). The trim removed 4 bases at V and 1 base at J, leaving 3 bases unmatched. CDR3 bases: TGTGCCACCAGCAAGGACAGGAGTAACTATGGCTACACCTTC. As protein: CATSKDRSNYGYTF. Looking up the rest from reference TRBV15 and TRBJ1-2 gives the full variable domain: DAMVIQNPRYQVTQFGKPVTLSCSQTLNHNVMYWYQQKSSQAPKLLFHYYDKDFNNEADTPDNFQSRRPNTSFCFLDIRSPGLGDTAMYLCATSKDRSNYGYTFGSGTRLTVV.

The chain recombines TRBV3-1 (or the pseudogene TRBV3-2) with TRBJ2-1, with D uncertain. The CDR3 extends over 14 amino acids. The V end lost 1 base, the J end lost 5 bases, and 9 bases lay between the germline ends. CDR1 is LGHDT and CDR2 is YNNKEL in the germline V gene (reference sequence). CDR3 in DNA: TGTGCCAGCAGCCAAGGTCGTAGACACAATGAGCAGTTCTTC. Its translation: CASSQGRRHNEQFF.

V usage is TRBV7-8 and J usage is TRBJ2-7; tentative D call: TRBD1 (6 bases). Germline V lookup: CDR1 SGHVS, CDR2 FQNEAQ. V lost 5 bases, J lost 0 bases, and 20 bases lay in between. This CDR3 is 17 amino acids long. CDR3 in DNA: TGTGCCAGCAGCCCCCAGGGGTGGGTCGCAAGCTCCTACGAGCAGTACTTC. The encoded protein is CASSPQGWVASSYEQYF.

The gene calls are TRBV7-2 and TRBJ2-1; 13 bases are shared with TRBD2. V dropped 7 bases and J dropped 6; count of bases not matched to a gene: 9. CDR1 is SGHTA, CDR2 FQGNSA, per germline. The CDR3 length is 16 residues. DNA of the CDR3: TGTGCCAGCACCGGAACCACTAGCGGGAGGGTCAATGAGCAGTTCTTC. Its translation is CASTGTTSGRVNEQFF.

This chain links TRBV30 with TRBJ1-1; no clear D. This CDR3 comprises 16 residues. Germline loops: CDR1 GTSNPN, CDR2 SVGIG (reference sequence). Trimming took 3 bases from V and 4 from J, leaving 21 bases between them. CDR3 sequence: CAWRARDARAGTEAFF. CDR3 coding DNA: TGTGCCTGGAGGGCCCGAGACGCAAGGGCGGGCACTGAAGCTTTCTTT.

The chain links TRBV19 to TRBJ1-5; 7 nucleotides line up with TRBD1. The germline V gene has CDR1 LNHDA and CDR2 SQIVND (reference sequence). After removal of 7 bases from V and 3 bases from J, the junction contained 12 bases not matched to a gene. This CDR3 contains 16 residues. CDR3 amino acids: CASKVDRDISNQPQHF. CDR3 nucleotides: TGTGCCAGTAAAGTAGACAGGGACATCTCCAATCAGCCCCAGCATTTT.

The CDR3 here is CASSTEPPYEQYF. DNA of the CDR3: TGTGCCAGCAGTACGGAGCCCCCCTACGAGCAGTACTTC. V gene TRBV28 combines with J gene TRBJ2-7; D is uncertain. V shed 5 bases and J shed 2 bases, with 10 bases lying between them. CDR3 length: 13 residues. Germline V gene lookup returns CDR1 MDHEN and CDR2 SYDVKM.

The chain carries TRBV24-1 and TRBJ2-1; D may be TRBD2 (6 bases). The V gene's germline CDR1 is KGHDR and CDR2 SFDVKD. The V end was cut by 5 bases, the J end by 5 bases, with 15 bases between. This CDR3 region has 15 residues. CDR3 sequence: CATSAGTGRDNEQFF. The CDR3 nucleotides read TGTGCCACCAGTGCTGGGACTGGCCGTGACAATGAGCAGTTCTTC.

The chain joins TRBV28 to TRBJ2-1, with D perhaps matching TRBD2 (6 bases). Germline CDR1 reads MDHEN; CDR2 reads SYDVKM. The length of the CDR3 is 15 residues. Deletions cut 2 bases from V and 5 bases from J, with 13 bases between. As DNA, the CDR3 is TGTGCCAGCAGTTTAAGTCGGGGGAACCACAATGAGCAGTTCTTC. This sequence encodes CASSLSRGNHNEQFF.

The chain links TRBV5-5 to TRBJ1-5; D is unclear. The V gene's germline CDR1 is SGHKS and CDR2 YYEKEE (reference sequence). Trimming left V 3 bases short and J 11 bases short, with 18 bases between. This CDR3 comprises 14 residues. CDR3 amino acids: CASSCLCCEAAQHF. The CDR3 nucleotides read TGTGCCAGCAGCTGCCTATGTTGTGAGGCTGCCCAGCATTTT.

The chain couples TRBV4-1 to TRBJ1-2; 9 bases line up with TRBD1. CDR1 is MGHRA and CDR2 is YSYEKL in the germline V gene. J gave up 1 base and V 4 bases, and 7 bases lay outside the gene matches. This CDR3 spans 16 amino acids. In nucleotides, the CDR3 is TGCGCCAGCAGCCTAGGACAGGGGTTTCTTAACTATGGCTACACCTTC. Its translation is CASSLGQGFLNYGYTF.

The chain uses TRBV30 and TRBJ1-1, with 9 bases that match TRBD1. V gave up 3 bases and J gave up 1 base; unmatched junction bases: 3. The germline CDR1 and CDR2 sequences are GTSNPN and SVGIG (reference sequence). This CDR3 has 14 residues. CDR3 in amino acids: CAWSLGQGNTEAFF. DNA of the CDR3: TGTGCCTGGAGCTTGGGACAGGGGAACACTGAAGCTTTCTTT.

The rearrangement uses TRBV10-3 and TRBJ2-3; D may correspond to TRBD1 or TRBD2 (5 bases each). The CDR3 length is 16 residues. Trimming stripped 7 bases from V and 2 bases from J, with 19 bases between. The germline V gene has CDR1 ENHRY and CDR2 SYGVKD. For the CDR3, the DNA is TGTGCCATCACCTCCGGGACCCCCGAAGACACAGATACGCAGTATTTT. As protein: CAITSGTPEDTDTQYF.

The V call is TRBV30, the J call TRBJ1-6; 7 bases map to TRBD1. J was trimmed by 7 bases and V by 2 bases; bases with no gene match: 5. The CDR3 sequence is 14 residues long. The germline gives CDR1 GTSNPN, CDR2 SVGIG (reference sequence). In DNA, the CDR3 is TGTGCCTGGAGTTCCGGGACAGCAAATTCACCCCTCCACTTT. Amino acids: CAWSSGTANSPLHF.

The V call is TRBV3-1 (or the pseudogene TRBV3-2), the J call TRBJ1-2; no definite D call. V dropped 1 base and J dropped 5 bases, with 5 bases sitting between them. The CDR3 spans 12 residues. The V gene's germline CDR1 is LGHDT and CDR2 YNNKEL (reference sequence). CDR3 sequence: CASSQGVYGYTF. CDR3 sequence (DNA): TGTGCCAGCAGCCAAGGGGTGTATGGCTACACCTTC.

The genes are TRBV7-9 and TRBJ2-7; TRBD2 aligns across 10 bases. This CDR3 region has 14 residues. CDR1 and CDR2 from the germline V gene are SEHNR and FQNEAQ (reference sequence). Trimming at V came to 7 bases and at J to 4 bases, leaving 7 bases not matched to a gene. The CDR3 sequence is CASTSSGSRYEQYF. CDR3 nucleotides: TGTGCCAGCACCTCTAGCGGGAGTAGATACGAGCAGTACTTC.

This clone appeared once. The V and J genes are TRBV28 and TRBJ1-1, with TRBD1 matching over 8 bases. The CDR3 consists of 13 residues. V trimming: 5 bases; J trimming: 4 bases; junction bases outside the gene matches: 3. Germline V gives CDR1 MDHEN, CDR2 SYDVKM. Written as DNA, the CDR3 is TGTGCCAGCAGTCCAGGGGGCGTCACTGAAGCTTTCTTT. It codes for CASSPGGVTEAFF. The whole variable domain, filled in from reference TRBV28 and TRBJ1-1, reads DVKVTQSSRYLVKRTGEKVFLECVQDMDHENMFWYRQDPGLGLRLIYFSYDVKMKEKGDIPEGYSVSREKKERFSLILESASTNQTSMYLCASSPGGVTEAFFGQGTRLTVV.

CDR3 region: CATSVAGGTYEQYF. Written as DNA, the CDR3 is TGTGCCACCAGCGTAGCGGGAGGAACCTACGAGCAGTACTTC. This chain connects TRBV15 to TRBJ2-7, with 10 nucleotides matching TRBD2. J was trimmed by 2 bases and V by 5 bases; bases with no gene match: 3. The CDR3 runs 14 residues. From germline, CDR1 is LNHNV and CDR2 YYDKDF (reference sequence).